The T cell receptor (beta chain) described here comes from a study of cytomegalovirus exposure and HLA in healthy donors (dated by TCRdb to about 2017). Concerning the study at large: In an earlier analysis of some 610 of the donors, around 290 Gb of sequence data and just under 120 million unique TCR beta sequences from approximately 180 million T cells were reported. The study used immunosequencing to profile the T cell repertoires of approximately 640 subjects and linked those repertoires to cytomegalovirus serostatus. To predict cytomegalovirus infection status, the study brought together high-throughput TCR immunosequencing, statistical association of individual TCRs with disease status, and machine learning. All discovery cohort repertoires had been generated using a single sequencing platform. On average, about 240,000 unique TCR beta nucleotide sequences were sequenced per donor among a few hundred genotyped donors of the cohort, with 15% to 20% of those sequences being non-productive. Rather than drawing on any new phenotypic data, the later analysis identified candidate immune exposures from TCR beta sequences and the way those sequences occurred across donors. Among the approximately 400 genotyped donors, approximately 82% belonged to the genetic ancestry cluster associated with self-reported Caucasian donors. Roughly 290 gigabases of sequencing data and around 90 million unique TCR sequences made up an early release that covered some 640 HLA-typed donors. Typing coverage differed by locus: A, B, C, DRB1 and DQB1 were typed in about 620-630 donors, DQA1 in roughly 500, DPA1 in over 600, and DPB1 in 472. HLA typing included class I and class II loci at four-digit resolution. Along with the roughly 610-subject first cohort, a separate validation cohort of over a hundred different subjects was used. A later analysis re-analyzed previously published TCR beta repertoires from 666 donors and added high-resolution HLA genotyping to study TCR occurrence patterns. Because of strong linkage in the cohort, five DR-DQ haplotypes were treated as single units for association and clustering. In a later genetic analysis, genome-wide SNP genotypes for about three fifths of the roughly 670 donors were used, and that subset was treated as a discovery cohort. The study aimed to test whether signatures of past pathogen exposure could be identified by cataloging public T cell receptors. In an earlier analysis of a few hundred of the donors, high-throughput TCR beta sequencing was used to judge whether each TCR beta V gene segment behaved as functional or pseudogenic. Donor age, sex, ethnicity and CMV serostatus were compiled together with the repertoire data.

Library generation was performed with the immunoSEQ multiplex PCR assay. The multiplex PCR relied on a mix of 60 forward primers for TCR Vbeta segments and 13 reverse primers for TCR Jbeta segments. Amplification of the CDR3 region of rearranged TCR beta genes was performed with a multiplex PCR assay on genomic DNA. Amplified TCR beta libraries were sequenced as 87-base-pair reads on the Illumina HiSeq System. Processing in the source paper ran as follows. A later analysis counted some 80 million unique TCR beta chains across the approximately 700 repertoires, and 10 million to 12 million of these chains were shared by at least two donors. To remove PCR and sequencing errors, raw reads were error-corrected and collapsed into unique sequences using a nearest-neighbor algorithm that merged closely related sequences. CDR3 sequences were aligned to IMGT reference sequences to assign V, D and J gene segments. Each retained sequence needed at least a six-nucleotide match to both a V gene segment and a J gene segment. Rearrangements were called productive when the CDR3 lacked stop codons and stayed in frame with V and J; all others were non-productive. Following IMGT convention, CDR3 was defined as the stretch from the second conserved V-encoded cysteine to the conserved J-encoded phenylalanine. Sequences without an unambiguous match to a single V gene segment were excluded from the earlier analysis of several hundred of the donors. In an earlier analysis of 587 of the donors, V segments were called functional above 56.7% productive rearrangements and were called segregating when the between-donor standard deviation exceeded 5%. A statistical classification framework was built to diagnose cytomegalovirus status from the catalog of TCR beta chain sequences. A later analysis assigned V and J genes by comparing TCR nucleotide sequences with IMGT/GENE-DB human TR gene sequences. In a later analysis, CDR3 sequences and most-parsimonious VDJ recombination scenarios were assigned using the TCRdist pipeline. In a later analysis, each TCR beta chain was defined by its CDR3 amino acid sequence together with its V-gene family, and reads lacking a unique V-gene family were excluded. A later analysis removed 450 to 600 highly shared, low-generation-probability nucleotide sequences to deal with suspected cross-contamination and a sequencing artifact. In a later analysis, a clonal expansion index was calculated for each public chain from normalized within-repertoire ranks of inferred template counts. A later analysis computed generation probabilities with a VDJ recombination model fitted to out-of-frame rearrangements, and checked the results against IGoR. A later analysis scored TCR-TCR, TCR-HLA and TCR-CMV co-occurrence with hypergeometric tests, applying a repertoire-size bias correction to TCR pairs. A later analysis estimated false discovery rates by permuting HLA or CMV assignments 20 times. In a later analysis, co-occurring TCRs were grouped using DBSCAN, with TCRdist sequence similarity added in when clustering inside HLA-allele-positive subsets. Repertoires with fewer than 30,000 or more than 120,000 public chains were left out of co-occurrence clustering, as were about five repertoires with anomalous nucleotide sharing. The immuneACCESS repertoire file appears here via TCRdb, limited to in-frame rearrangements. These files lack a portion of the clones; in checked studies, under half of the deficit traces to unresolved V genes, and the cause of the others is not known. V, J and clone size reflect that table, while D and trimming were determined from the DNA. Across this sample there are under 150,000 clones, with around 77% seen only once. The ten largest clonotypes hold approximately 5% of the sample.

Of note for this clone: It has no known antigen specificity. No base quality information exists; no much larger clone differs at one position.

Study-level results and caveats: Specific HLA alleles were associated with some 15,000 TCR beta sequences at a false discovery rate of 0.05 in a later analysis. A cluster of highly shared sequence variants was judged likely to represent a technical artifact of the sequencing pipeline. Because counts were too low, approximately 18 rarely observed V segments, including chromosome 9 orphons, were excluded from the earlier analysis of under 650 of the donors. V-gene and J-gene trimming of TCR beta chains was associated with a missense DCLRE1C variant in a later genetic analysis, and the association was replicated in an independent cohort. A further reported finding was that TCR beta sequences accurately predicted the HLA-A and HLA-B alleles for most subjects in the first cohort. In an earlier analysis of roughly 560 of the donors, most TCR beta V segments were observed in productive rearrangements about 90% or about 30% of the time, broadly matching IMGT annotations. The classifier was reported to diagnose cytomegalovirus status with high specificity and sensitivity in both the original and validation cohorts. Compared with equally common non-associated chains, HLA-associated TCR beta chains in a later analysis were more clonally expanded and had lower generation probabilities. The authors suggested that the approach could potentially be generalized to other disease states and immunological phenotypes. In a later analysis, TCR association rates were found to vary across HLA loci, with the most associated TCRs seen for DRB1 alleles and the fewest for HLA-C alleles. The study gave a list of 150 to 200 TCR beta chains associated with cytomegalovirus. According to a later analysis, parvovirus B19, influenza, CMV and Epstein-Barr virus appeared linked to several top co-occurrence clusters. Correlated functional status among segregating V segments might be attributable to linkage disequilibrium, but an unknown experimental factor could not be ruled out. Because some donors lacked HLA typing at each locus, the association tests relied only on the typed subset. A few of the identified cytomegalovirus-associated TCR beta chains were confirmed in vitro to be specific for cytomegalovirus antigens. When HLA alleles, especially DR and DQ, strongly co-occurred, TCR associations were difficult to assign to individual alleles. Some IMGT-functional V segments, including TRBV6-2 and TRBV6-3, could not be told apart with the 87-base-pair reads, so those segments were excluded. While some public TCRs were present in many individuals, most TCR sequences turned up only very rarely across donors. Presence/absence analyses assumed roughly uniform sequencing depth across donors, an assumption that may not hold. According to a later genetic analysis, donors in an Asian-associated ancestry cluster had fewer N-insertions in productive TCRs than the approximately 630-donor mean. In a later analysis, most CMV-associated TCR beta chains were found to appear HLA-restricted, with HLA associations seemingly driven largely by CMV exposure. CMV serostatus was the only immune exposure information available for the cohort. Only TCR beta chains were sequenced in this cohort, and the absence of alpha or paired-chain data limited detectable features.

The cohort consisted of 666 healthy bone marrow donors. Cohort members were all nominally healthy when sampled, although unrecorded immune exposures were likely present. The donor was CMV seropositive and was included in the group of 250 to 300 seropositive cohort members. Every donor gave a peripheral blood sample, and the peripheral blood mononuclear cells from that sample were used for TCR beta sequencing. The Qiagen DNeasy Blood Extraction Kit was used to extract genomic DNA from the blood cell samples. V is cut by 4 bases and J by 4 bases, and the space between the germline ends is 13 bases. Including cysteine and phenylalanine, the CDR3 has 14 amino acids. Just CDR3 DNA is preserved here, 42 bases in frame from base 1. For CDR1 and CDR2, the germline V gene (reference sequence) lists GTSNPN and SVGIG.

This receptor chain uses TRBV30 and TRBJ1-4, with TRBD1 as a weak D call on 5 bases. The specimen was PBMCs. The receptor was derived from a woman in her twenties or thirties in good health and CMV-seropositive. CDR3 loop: CAWTRSGGNEKLFF. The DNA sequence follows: TGTGCCTGGACGCGGTCCGGGGGTAATGAAAAACTGTTTTTT.